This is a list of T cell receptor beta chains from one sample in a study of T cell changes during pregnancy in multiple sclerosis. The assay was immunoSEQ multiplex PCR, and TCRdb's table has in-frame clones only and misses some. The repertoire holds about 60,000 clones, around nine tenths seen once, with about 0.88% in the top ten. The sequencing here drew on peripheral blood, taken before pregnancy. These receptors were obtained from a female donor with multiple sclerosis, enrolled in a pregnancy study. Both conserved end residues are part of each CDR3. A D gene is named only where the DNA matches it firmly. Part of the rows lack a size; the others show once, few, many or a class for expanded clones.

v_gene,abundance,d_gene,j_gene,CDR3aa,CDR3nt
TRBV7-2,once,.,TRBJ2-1,CASSLFSRRASYNEQFF,TGTGCCAGCAGCTTATTTTCCAGGAGGGCTTCCTACAATGAGCAGTTCTTC
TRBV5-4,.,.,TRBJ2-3,CASSLLSGLGDTQYF,TGTGCCAGCAGCTTGTTGAGCGGCCTGGGAGATACGCAGTATTTT
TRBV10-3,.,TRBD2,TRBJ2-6,CAITSGASGANVLTF,TGTGCCATCACCAGCGGGGCCTCTGGGGCCAACGTCCTGACTTTC
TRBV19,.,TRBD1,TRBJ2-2,CASISGQATGELFF,TGTGCCAGTATCTCGGGACAGGCTACCGGGGAGCTGTTTTTT
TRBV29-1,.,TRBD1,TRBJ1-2,CSVYTDRRGHGYTF,TGCAGCGTTTATACGGACAGGAGGGGCCATGGCTACACCTTC
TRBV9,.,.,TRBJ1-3,CASSVQDSLNTIYF,TGTGCCAGCAGCGTACAGGACAGCTTAAACACCATATATTTT
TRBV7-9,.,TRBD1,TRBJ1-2,CASSSGTGHSANYGYTF,TGTGCCAGCAGCTCAGGGACAGGGCACAGTGCTAACTATGGCTACACCTTC
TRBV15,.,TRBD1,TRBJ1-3,CAIGGQGNEGNTIYF,TGTGCCATTGGAGGACAGGGGAATGAGGGAAACACCATATATTTT
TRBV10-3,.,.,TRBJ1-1,CAISEGGTEAFF,TGTGCCATCAGTGAAGGGGGCACTGAAGCTTTCTTT
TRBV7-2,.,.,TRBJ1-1,CASSLSVNTEAFF,TGTGCCAGCAGCTTATCGGTGAACACTGAAGCTTTCTTT
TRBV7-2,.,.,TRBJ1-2,CASSPGGLPEGGYGYTF,TGTGCCAGCAGCCCGGGGGGGTTACCTGAGGGTGGGTATGGCTACACCTTC
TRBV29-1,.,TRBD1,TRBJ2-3,CSVGQGTDTQYF,TGCAGCGTTGGACAGGGGACAGATACGCAGTATTTT
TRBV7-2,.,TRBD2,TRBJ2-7,CASSLLAGGPYEQYF,TGTGCCAGCAGCTTATTAGCGGGGGGGCCTTACGAGCAGTACTTC
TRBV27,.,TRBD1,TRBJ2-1,CASSPQGTGFYEQFF,TGTGCCAGCAGTCCTCAAGGGACAGGGTTCTATGAGCAGTTCTTC
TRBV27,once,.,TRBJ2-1,CASGTRTLSYNEQFF,TGTGCCAGCGGAACTAGGACGTTATCCTACAATGAGCAGTTCTTC
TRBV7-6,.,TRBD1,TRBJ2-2,CASSLAPGGQGTGELFF,TGTGCCAGCAGCTTAGCGCCAGGGGGACAGGGCACCGGGGAGCTGTTTTTT
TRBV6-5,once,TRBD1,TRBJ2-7,CASSYPTQGASYEQYF,TGTGCCAGCAGTTACCCGACACAGGGGGCATCCTACGAGCAGTACTTC
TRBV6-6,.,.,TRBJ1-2,CASSSEQGGRDGYTF,TGTGCCAGCAGTTCAGAACAGGGTGGAAGGGATGGCTACACCTTC
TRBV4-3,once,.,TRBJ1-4,CASSQDGQGREKLFF,TGCGCCAGCAGCCAAGATGGGCAGGGGAGAGAAAAACTGTTTTTT
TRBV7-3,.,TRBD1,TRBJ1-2,CASSLGQGGGYTF,TGTGCCAGCAGCCTTGGACAGGGCGGGGGCTACACCTTC
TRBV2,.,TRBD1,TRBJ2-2,CASSVPRQGAWTGELFF,TGTGCCAGCAGTGTCCCTAGACAGGGGGCTTGGACCGGGGAGCTGTTTTTT
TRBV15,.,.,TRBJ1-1,CATSRDGRAFF,TGTGCCACCAGCAGAGATGGGAGAGCTTTCTTT
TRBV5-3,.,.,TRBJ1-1,CARSWGPIRGNTEAFF,TGTGCCAGAAGCTGGGGACCAATCAGGGGAAACACTGAAGCTTTCTTT
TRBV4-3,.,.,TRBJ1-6,CASSQDGGGGSPLHF,TGCGCCAGCAGCCAAGATGGCGGGGGGGGCTCACCCCTCCACTTT
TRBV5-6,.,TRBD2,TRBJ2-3,CASSQGLGIDTQYF,TGTGCCAGCAGCCAGGGACTAGGGATAGATACGCAGTATTTT
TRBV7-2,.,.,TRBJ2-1,CASSPRAGVYNEQFF,TGTGCCAGCAGCCCCCGGGCAGGGGTTTACAATGAGCAGTTCTTC
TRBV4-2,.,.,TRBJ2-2,CASSQDSPAGMITGELFF,TGTGCCAGCAGCCAAGATTCCCCGGCAGGGATGATCACCGGGGAGCTGTTTTTT
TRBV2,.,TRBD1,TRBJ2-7,CASRGPTGDGEQYF,TGTGCCAGCAGGGGACCGACAGGGGACGGCGAGCAGTACTTC
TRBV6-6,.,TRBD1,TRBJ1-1,CASSATGTAIKVSFF,TGTGCCAGCAGTGCAACCGGGACAGCTATAAAGGTTAGTTTCTTT
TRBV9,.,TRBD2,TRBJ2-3,CASSVVSGGAAAQYF,TGTGCCAGCAGCGTAGTTAGCGGGGGGGCGGCAGCGCAGTATTTT
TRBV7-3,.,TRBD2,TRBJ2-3,CASSLTSGGNRRTQYF,TGTGCCAGCAGCTTGACTAGCGGGGGGAATAGGCGTACGCAGTATTTT
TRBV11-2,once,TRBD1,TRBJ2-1,CASSLFQGADEQFF,TGTGCCAGCAGCTTATTTCAGGGGGCTGATGAGCAGTTCTTC
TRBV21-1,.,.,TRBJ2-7,CASSAGTGHGQYF,TGTGCCAGCAGCGCCGGGACAGGGCACGGGCAGTACTTC
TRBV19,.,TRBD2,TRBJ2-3,CASSPGGAGDTQYF,TGTGCCAGTAGTCCCGGGGGGGCCGGAGATACGCAGTATTTT
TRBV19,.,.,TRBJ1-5,CASTYGGTQPQHF,TGTGCCAGTACATACGGGGGGACTCAGCCCCAGCATTTT
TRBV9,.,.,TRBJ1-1,CASSVGAGRGEMNTEAFF,TGTGCCAGCAGCGTAGGCGCAGGGAGGGGGGAGATGAACACTGAAGCTTTCTTT
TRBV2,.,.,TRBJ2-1,CASSEFVAVDEQFF,TGTGCCAGCAGTGAATTTGTGGCTGTCGATGAGCAGTTCTTC
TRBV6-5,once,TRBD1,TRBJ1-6,CASSSDRVEPLHF,TGTGCCAGCAGTTCGGACAGGGTAGAACCCCTCCACTTT
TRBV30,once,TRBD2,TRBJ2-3,CAWSGGLAIFTDTQYF,TGTGCCTGGAGTGGGGGACTAGCAATTTTCACAGATACGCAGTATTTT
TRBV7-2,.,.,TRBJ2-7,CASSFAGVGYEQYF,TGTGCCAGCAGCTTCGCAGGGGTGGGCTACGAGCAGTACTTC
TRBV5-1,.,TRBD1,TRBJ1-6,CASTQGQENSPLHF,TGCGCCAGCACCCAGGGACAGGAAAATTCACCCCTCCACTTT
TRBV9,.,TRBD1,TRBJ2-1,CASSQGQEYYNEQFF,TGTGCCAGCAGCCAGGGACAGGAATACTACAATGAGCAGTTCTTC
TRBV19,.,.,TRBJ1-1,CASMGRGAPESTEAFF,TGTGCCAGTATGGGGCGGGGAGCTCCCGAGAGCACTGAAGCTTTCTTT
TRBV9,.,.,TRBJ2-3,CASSATPADTQYF,TGTGCCAGCAGCGCCACTCCGGCAGATACGCAGTATTTT
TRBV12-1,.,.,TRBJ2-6,CASSPSADSGANVLTF,TGTGCCAGCAGCCCGTCAGCGGACTCTGGGGCCAACGTCCTGACTTTC
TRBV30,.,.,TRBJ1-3,CAWSQTGRTGNTIYF,TGTGCCTGGAGTCAAACCGGGAGAACTGGAAACACCATATATTTT
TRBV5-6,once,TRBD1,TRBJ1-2,CASSLYRRTTGSDYTF,TGTGCCAGCAGCTTGTATCGGCGCACGACAGGGAGTGACTACACCTTC
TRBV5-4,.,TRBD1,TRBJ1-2,CASSLDRGNYGYTF,TGTGCCAGCAGCTTGGACAGGGGAAACTATGGCTACACCTTC
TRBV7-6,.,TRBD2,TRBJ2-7,CASSPTGGGLGLQEQYF,TGTGCCAGCAGCCCAACGGGAGGGGGACTAGGTCTTCAGGAGCAGTACTTC
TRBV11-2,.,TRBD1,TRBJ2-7,CASSPDRGPYEQYF,TGTGCCAGCAGCCCGGACAGGGGGCCCTACGAGCAGTACTTC
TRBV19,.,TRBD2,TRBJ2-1,CASSIGVLAGIGNEQFF,TGTGCCAGTAGTATTGGGGTCCTAGCGGGGATCGGGAATGAGCAGTTCTTC